This TCR beta chain was recovered during a study of blood T cell repertoires in COVID-19. Study background: The United States, Italy and Spain were the sources of the acute and convalescent COVID-19 samples. The cDNA or gDNA used as material had been derived from T cells, B-cell-depleted T cells, or PBMCs.

In the source study's methods: Estimation of nucleated cell counts relied on the amplification of reference gene primers. Some clones are missing from TCRdb's copy, which holds only in-frame ones; the method was immunoSEQ multiplex PCR. V and J calls and clone size follow that table, whereas D and trimming were derived from the DNA. The table has approximately 140,000 clones, about 91% seen once. This CDR3 has 13 amino acids. CDR1 is SGDLS and CDR2 is YYNGEE in the germline V gene. V lost 3 bases and J 7 bases, leaving 14 bases between the germline ends. Sequenced input: peripheral blood. The clonotype comes from a woman aged 55 to 70 with acute or convalescent COVID-19. The chain links TRBV9 to TRBJ2-7, with a possible D match to TRBD2 (6 bases). The CDR3 DNA sequence: TGTGCCAGCAGCGGTCAAGGGGCGGGAGAGCAGTACTTC. This codes for CASSGQGAGEQYF.